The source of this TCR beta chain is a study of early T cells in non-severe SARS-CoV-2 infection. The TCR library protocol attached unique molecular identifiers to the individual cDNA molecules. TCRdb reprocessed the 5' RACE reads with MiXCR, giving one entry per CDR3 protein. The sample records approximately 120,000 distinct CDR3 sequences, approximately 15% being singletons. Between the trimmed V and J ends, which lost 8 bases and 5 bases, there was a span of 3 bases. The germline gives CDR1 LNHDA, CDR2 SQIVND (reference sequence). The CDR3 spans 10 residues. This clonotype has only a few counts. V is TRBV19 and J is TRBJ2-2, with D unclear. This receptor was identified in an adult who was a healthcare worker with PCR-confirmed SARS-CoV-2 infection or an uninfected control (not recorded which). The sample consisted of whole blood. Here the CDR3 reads CASGTGELFF. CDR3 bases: TGTGCCAGTGGAACCGGGGAGCTGTTTTTT.